The present TCR beta chain was sequenced within a study of human T cells and chemical hapten exposure. Study-wide context: Donors were sensitized with 2% DPC on the upper inner arm. Study-wide points: Donors, who had alopecia, may show an immune response that differs from healthy people's.

CDR3 length: 15 residues. Trimming pared 7 bases from V and 4 bases from J, leaving 19 bases between. Germline V lookup: CDR1 MNHEY, CDR2 SVGAGI. As to time point: pre-sensitization, week 0. Treatment: therapeutic diphenylcyclopropenone sensitization with weekly scalp DPC. Total RNA came from unfractionated whole blood. The study used a library that attached unique molecular identifiers to individual cDNA molecules. A single record per CDR3 protein comes from TCRdb applying MiXCR to the RACE reads. The table shows approximately 370,000 distinct CDR3 sequences, with 4.5% to 7% occurring only once. This clonotype was recorded at least ten times. Antigen specificity is unknown.

Sequenced material: whole blood, taken in connection with sensitization to the hapten diphenylcyclopropenone (DPC). The sequence was collected from a woman younger than 30 with alopecia areata. Some clones in this sample may be carry-over from other donors' samples. V is TRBV6-5 and J is TRBJ1-2; D is uncertain. The CDR3 bases are TGTGCCAGCAAACCGGGCGGGGATGCGGGCTATGGCTACACCTTC. Its protein is CASKPGGDAGYGYTF.